The present TCR beta chain was sequenced within a study of CD8 T cells in Susac syndrome. Study details: Patients with Susac syndrome, at blood draw, were therapy-naive, on corticosteroids, or on intravenous immunoglobulin alone.

This CDR3 has 13 amino acids. The ends were cut back, 7 bases at V and 1 base at J, with 11 bases in the middle. Germline CDR1 and CDR2: SGHRS and YFSETQ. Study results and limitations: About 16 Susac-specific public clones were found in total CD8+ repertoires and roughly five in CD8+ TEMRA repertoires. Among active patients and in TEMRA cells, CD8+ clonal expansion in Susac reached its peak.

Random hexamers primed reverse transcription of about 0.5 to 1 ug RNA. TCRdb redid the calling of the immunoSEQ multiplex PCR reads with MiXCR, one entry per CDR3 protein. Of approximately 54,000 distinct CDR3 sequences listed, just under 95% are singletons. In contrast to the negatively isolated CD8+ and CD4+ T cells, TEMRA cells were FACS-enriched. Comments on this clonotype: Its target is unknown.

J is TRBJ1-1 and V is TRBV5-1, with D possibly TRBD1 on 6 matching bases. This sequence originates from a human donor with Susac syndrome. The sequencing input was CD8+ T cells from PBMCs. CDR3 sequence reads: CASRQGRNTEAFF. DNA for the CDR3: TGCGCCAGCCGTCAGGGGAGGAACACTGAAGCTTTCTTT.